Each of the 3 T cell receptor beta chains below was sequenced from the same sample in a study of blood T cell repertoires in COVID-19. The data were produced by immunoSEQ multiplex PCR, yet TCRdb's version contains in-frame clones alone and is incomplete. The table has approximately 91,000 clones, 60% to 85% seen once. Specimen: peripheral blood. These receptors all come from a man between 65 and 85 years old with acute or convalescent COVID-19.

The chain combines TRBV7-9 with TRBJ1-3; TRBD1 matches at 9 bases. CDR3 length: 18 residues. The V segment lost 5 bases and the J segment 2 bases; nucleotides outside the gene matches: 13. Germline CDR1 is SEHNR and CDR2 is FQNEAQ (reference sequence). CDR3 coding DNA: TGTGCCAGCAGCCTCCCCCGGACAGGGGACAGTCCTGGAAACACCATATATTTT. Its translation: CASSLPRTGDSPGNTIYF.

This clone showed up just a few times. The rearrangement uses TRBV6-1 and TRBJ1-5, with TRBD1 matching over 7 bases. The junction had 10 bases not matched to a gene; V was cut back by 2 bases and J by 3 bases. In germline, CDR1 is MNHNS, CDR2 SASEGT. The CDR3 loop spans 17 amino acids. The CDR3: CASSEIRDRRYNQPQHF. The CDR3 region has the DNA TGTGCCAGCAGTGAAATCCGGGACAGACGGTACAATCAGCCCCAGCATTTT.

This chain joins TRBV21-1 and TRBJ2-5; the D call in the table, TRBD1, was not verified against the DNA. TRBV21-1 constitutes a pseudogene. The CDR3 spans 13 residues. The CDR3 loop reads CASSKVAQETQYF. Written as DNA, the CDR3 is TGTGCCAGCAGCAAAGTGGCCCAAGAGACCCAGTACTTC.